The rows below give T cell receptor beta chains drawn from one sample of a study of blood T cell repertoires in COVID-19. This table comes from immunoSEQ multiplex PCR, and its TCRdb copy is limited to in-frame clones, with some not included. Of 65,000 to 95,000 clones in the sample, roughly nine tenths were seen once. Sample: peripheral blood. Receptors originate from a man between 50 and 59 years old with COVID-19, enrolled during active disease. Each CDR3 is given with its conserved first and last residue. A D gene is named only where the DNA matches it firmly. Clone size is given for some rows only: seen once, a few or many times, or a class if the clone is expanded.

size: .; D: .; V: TRBV3-1/TRBV3-2; J: TRBJ2-5; DNA: TGTGCCAGCAGCCAATTCTTACAAGGCGGGCAAGAGACCCAGTACTTC; CDR3: CASSQFLQGGQETQYF
size: .; D: TRBD1; V: TRBV28; J: TRBJ1-4; DNA: TGTGCCAGCGCCTACCCGGACAGGGCCGGAAAACTGTTTTTT; CDR3: CASAYPDRAGKLFF
size: .; D: TRBD1; V: TRBV29-1; J: TRBJ2-3; DNA: TGCAGCGTTGACAGGACAGGGGCTAGCACAGATACGCAGTATTTT; CDR3: CSVDRTGASTDTQYF
size: .; D: .; V: TRBV6-4; J: TRBJ2-3; DNA: TGTGCCAGCAGGAACCCCGGGGATACGCAGTATTTT; CDR3: CASRNPGDTQYF
size: .; D: .; V: TRBV7-2; J: TRBJ2-2; DNA: TGTGCCAGCGGACAGAGGTCGAACACCGGGGAGCTGTTTTTT; CDR3: CASGQRSNTGELFF
size: .; D: .; V: TRBV9; J: TRBJ1-2; DNA: TGTGCCAGCAGCGTAGGGCACGGAGCTAACTATGGCTACACCTTC; CDR3: CASSVGHGANYGYTF
size: .; D: TRBD1; V: TRBV7-2; J: TRBJ2-5; DNA: TGTGCCAGCAGCTTAGCTTGGACAGGTCAAGAGACCCAGTACTTC; CDR3: CASSLAWTGQETQYF
size: .; D: .; V: TRBV6-1; J: TRBJ2-3; DNA: TGTGCCAGCAGTGGCTCTGGAGGGCCAGGCACAGATACGCAGTATTTT; CDR3: CASSGSGGPGTDTQYF
size: .; D: TRBD2; V: TRBV19; J: TRBJ2-5; DNA: TGTGCCAGTAGTGTTATAGCGGGAGAAGAGACCCAGTACTTC; CDR3: CASSVIAGEETQYF
size: .; D: .; V: TRBV6-6; J: TRBJ1-2; DNA: TGTGCCAGCAGTCCAGGGGAAGACTATGGCTACACCTTC; CDR3: CASSPGEDYGYTF
size: .; D: TRBD2; V: TRBV9; J: TRBJ2-5; DNA: TGTGCCAGTGGTCCATTTGCGGGAGTGGGAGAGACCCAGTACTTC; CDR3: CASGPFAGVGETQYF
size: .; D: .; V: TRBV13; J: TRBJ1-1; DNA: TGTGCCAGCAGCGGCCGTAATAAAAACACTGAAGCTTTCTTT; CDR3: CASSGRNKNTEAFF
size: .; D: .; V: TRBV5-1; J: TRBJ1-1; DNA: TGCGCCAGCAGCTCGACAGCGAACACTGAAGCTTTCTTT; CDR3: CASSSTANTEAFF
size: .; D: .; V: TRBV2; J: TRBJ1-1; DNA: TGTGCCAGCAGTGGTCAGGGGACGAACACTGAAGCTTTCTTT; CDR3: CASSGQGTNTEAFF
size: .; D: TRBD1; V: TRBV29-1; J: TRBJ2-7; DNA: TGCAGCGTTGAAGAGGGACAGGGCTACGAGCAGTACTTC; CDR3: CSVEEGQGYEQYF
size: .; D: .; V: TRBV3-1/TRBV3-2; J: TRBJ1-1; DNA: TGTGCCAGCAACCGAGGGGGGGGCGGCAACACTGAAGCTTTCTTT; CDR3: CASNRGGGGNTEAFF
size: .; D: .; V: TRBV7-2; J: TRBJ2-1; DNA: TGTGCCAGCAGCTACATGTACAATGAGCAGTTCTTC; CDR3: CASSYMYNEQFF
size: .; D: .; V: TRBV19; J: TRBJ2-4; DNA: TGTGCCAGTAGCCCCAGCTCAGGGTCCAAAAACATTCAGTACTTC; CDR3: CASSPSSGSKNIQYF
size: .; D: TRBD2; V: TRBV30; J: TRBJ2-3; DNA: TGTGCCTGGTCGGGACTAGCGGGAGTTACTAGCACAGATACGCAGTATTTT; CDR3: CAWSGLAGVTSTDTQYF
size: .; D: TRBD2; V: TRBV27; J: TRBJ2-3; DNA: TGTGCCAGCAGTTGGACTAGCGGGAGCATAAATACGCAGTATTTT; CDR3: CASSWTSGSINTQYF
size: .; D: .; V: TRBV5-1; J: TRBJ2-1; DNA: TGCGCCAGCAGCCGCGGTTGGTACAATGAGCAGTTCTTC; CDR3: CASSRGWYNEQFF
size: few; D: .; V: TRBV7-9; J: TRBJ2-1; DNA: TGTGCCAGCAGCCCCCGGGACATTACGGATGAGCAGTTCTTC; CDR3: CASSPRDITDEQFF
size: .; D: .; V: TRBV10-3; J: TRBJ2-7; DNA: TGTGCCATCAGTGACCAAATACTTTACGAGCAGTACTTC; CDR3: CAISDQILYEQYF
size: .; D: .; V: TRBV20-1; J: TRBJ2-1; DNA: TGCAGTGCCGACAGTTACAATGAGCAGTTCTTC; CDR3: CSADSYNEQFF
size: .; D: TRBD2; V: TRBV9; J: TRBJ2-3; DNA: TGTGCCAGCAGCCCTCCGGGGGGTAACACAGATACGCAGTATTTT; CDR3: CASSPPGGNTDTQYF
size: .; D: .; V: TRBV23-1; J: TRBJ1-3; DNA: TGCGCCAGCAGTCTCAGGGGTTCCGGAAACACCATATATTTT; CDR3: CASSLRGSGNTIYF
size: .; D: .; V: TRBV19; J: TRBJ2-5; DNA: TGTGCCAGTAGTACGCATACAGGATCCCAAGAGACCCAGTACTTC; CDR3: CASSTHTGSQETQYF
size: .; D: TRBD1; V: TRBV6-1; J: TRBJ1-5; DNA: TGTGCCAGCAGTGGACAGGGTGTAGTTGGCAATCAGCCCCAGCATTTT; CDR3: CASSGQGVVGNQPQHF
size: .; D: .; V: TRBV13; J: TRBJ1-2; DNA: TGTGCCAGCAGCTCCCAAGACGGCGGCGCCTTC; CDR3: CASSSQDGGAF
size: .; D: .; V: TRBV18; J: TRBJ2-3; DNA: TGTGCCAGCTCACCCCTTGAGGGACAAACTAGCACAGATACGCAGTATTTT; CDR3: CASSPLEGQTSTDTQYF
size: .; D: TRBD2; V: TRBV3-1/TRBV3-2; J: TRBJ2-2; DNA: TGTGCCAGCAGCCCCTCGGGAGGCGGGGAGCTGTTTTTT; CDR3: CASSPSGGGELFF
size: .; D: .; V: TRBV24-1; J: TRBJ1-4; DNA: TGTGCCACCAGTGATTACCCGGGAGGGAAACTGTTTTTT; CDR3: CATSDYPGGKLFF
size: .; D: TRBD1; V: TRBV30; J: TRBJ1-2; DNA: TGTGCCTGGAAACCTTCGGGACAGGGGAACTATGGCTACACCTTC; CDR3: CAWKPSGQGNYGYTF
size: .; D: TRBD1; V: TRBV15; J: TRBJ1-1; DNA: TGTGCCAGGCCCGGGACAGCGAACACTGAAGCTTTCTTT; CDR3: CARPGTANTEAFF
size: once; D: .; V: TRBV28; J: TRBJ1-1; DNA: TGTGCCAGCAGTTTGGAGGGCACTGAAGCTTTCTTT; CDR3: CASSLEGTEAFF
size: .; D: .; V: TRBV5-1; J: TRBJ2-1; DNA: TGCGCCAGCAGCCTAAACCCGGGGAATGAGCAGTTCTTC; CDR3: CASSLNPGNEQFF
size: .; D: TRBD2; V: TRBV5-4; J: TRBJ2-3; DNA: TGTGCCAGCAGCTTTTGGGCAACTAGCGGGAGGGATACGCAGTATTTT; CDR3: CASSFWATSGRDTQYF
size: .; D: .; V: TRBV28; J: TRBJ1-2; DNA: TGTGCCAGCAGTGTACAGGGCAGCGTGGGCTATGGCTACACCTTC; CDR3: CASSVQGSVGYGYTF
size: .; D: TRBD2; V: TRBV10-3; J: TRBJ2-7; DNA: TGTGCCATCAGTGAGTCGGGGGGGACCTCCTACGAGCAGTACTTC; CDR3: CAISESGGTSYEQYF
size: .; D: .; V: TRBV19; J: TRBJ1-2; DNA: TGTGCCAGTAAAACCGACCCCAGCGGCTATGGCTACACCTTC; CDR3: CASKTDPSGYGYTF
size: .; D: TRBD1; V: TRBV6-6; J: TRBJ1-2; DNA: TGTGCCAGCAGTTCCGGGACAGGGGGTGGCTACACCTTC; CDR3: CASSSGTGGGYTF
size: .; D: .; V: TRBV28; J: TRBJ1-5; DNA: TGTGCCAGCAGCCCAGACTTCCGGCCCCAGCATTTT; CDR3: CASSPDFRPQHF
size: .; D: TRBD1; V: TRBV27; J: TRBJ2-2; DNA: TGTGCCAGCAGTTCCTCCGGGACAGATACCGGGGAGCTGTTTTTT; CDR3: CASSSSGTDTGELFF
size: .; D: TRBD2; V: TRBV7-2; J: TRBJ2-1; DNA: TGTGCCAGCAGGTTCGGACTAGCGGGAGGCAATGAGCAGTTCTTC; CDR3: CASRFGLAGGNEQFF
size: .; D: TRBD1; V: TRBV30; J: TRBJ1-1; DNA: TGTGCCTGGAATATAGGGGGCGCGAGCAACACTGAAGCTTTCTTT; CDR3: CAWNIGGASNTEAFF
size: .; D: TRBD1; V: TRBV6-6; J: TRBJ2-1; DNA: TGTGCCAGCAGAGCCGGGACAGGGAGCAATGAGCAGTTCTTC; CDR3: CASRAGTGSNEQFF
size: .; D: .; V: TRBV18; J: TRBJ1-2; DNA: TGTGCCAGCTCACCGCTGGATCGGGTCGACTATGGCTACACCTTC; CDR3: CASSPLDRVDYGYTF
size: .; D: .; V: TRBV28; J: TRBJ1-1; DNA: TGTGCCAGCATACTTACAGGGAGCACTGAAGCTTTCTTT; CDR3: CASILTGSTEAFF
size: .; D: .; V: TRBV11-2; J: TRBJ1-4; DNA: TGTGCCAGCAGCTTAGACGGGGTGTCAGAAAAACTGTTTTTT; CDR3: CASSLDGVSEKLFF
size: .; D: TRBD2; V: TRBV19; J: TRBJ2-3; DNA: TGTGCCAGTAGTTCCTGGACTAGCGGGAGAAGAACAGATACGCAGTATTTT; CDR3: CASSSWTSGRRTDTQYF
size: .; D: TRBD2; V: TRBV9; J: TRBJ2-1; DNA: TGTGCCAGCAGCGTAGACCCACTAGCGAACAATGAGCAGTTCTTC; CDR3: CASSVDPLANNEQFF
size: .; D: .; V: TRBV2; J: TRBJ2-3; DNA: TGTGCCAGCGGTCCAGGGGGCACAGATACGCAGTATTTT; CDR3: CASGPGGTDTQYF
size: few; D: TRBD1; V: TRBV2; J: TRBJ1-1; DNA: TGTGCCAGCAGTGCCGACAGGGGGGAGGCTGAAGCTTTCTTT; CDR3: CASSADRGEAEAFF
size: once; D: .; V: TRBV16; J: TRBJ1-1; DNA: TGTGCCAGCAGCCAATCGGGGGCAAACACTGAAGCTTTCTTT; CDR3: CASSQSGANTEAFF
size: .; D: TRBD1; V: TRBV29-1; J: TRBJ2-3; DNA: TGCAGCGCTAGACAGGGTTCTAGCACAGATACGCAGTATTTT; CDR3: CSARQGSSTDTQYF
size: .; D: TRBD1; V: TRBV9; J: TRBJ2-2; DNA: TGTGCCAGCAGCGTACAGGACAGGGCCACGACCGGGGAGCTGTTTTTT; CDR3: CASSVQDRATTGELFF
size: .; D: .; V: TRBV19; J: TRBJ2-5; DNA: TGTGCCAGTAGTATACCGCAGACAGCCCGCCAAGAGACCCAGTACTTC; CDR3: CASSIPQTARQETQYF
size: .; D: TRBD2; V: TRBV7-3; J: TRBJ2-7; DNA: TGTGCCAGCAGCTTACTAGCGGGACCCTACGAGCAGTACTTC; CDR3: CASSLLAGPYEQYF
size: .; D: TRBD1; V: TRBV3-1/TRBV3-2; J: TRBJ2-5; DNA: TGTGCCAGCAGCCAAGAACGGACAGGAGTTCAAGAGACCCAGTACTTC; CDR3: CASSQERTGVQETQYF